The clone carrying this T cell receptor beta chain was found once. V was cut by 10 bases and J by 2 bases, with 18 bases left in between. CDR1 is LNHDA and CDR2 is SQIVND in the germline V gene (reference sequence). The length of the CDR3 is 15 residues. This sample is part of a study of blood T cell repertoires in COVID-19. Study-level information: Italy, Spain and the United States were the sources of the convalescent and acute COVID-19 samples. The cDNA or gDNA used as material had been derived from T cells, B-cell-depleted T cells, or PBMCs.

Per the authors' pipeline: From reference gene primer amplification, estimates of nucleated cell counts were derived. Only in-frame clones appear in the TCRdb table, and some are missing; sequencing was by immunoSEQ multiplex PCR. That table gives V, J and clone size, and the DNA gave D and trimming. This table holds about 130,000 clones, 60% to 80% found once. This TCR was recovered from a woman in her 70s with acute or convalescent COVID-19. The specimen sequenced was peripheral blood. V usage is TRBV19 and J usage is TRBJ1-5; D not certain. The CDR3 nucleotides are TGTGCCACTCAATCCGGGTCCAGCGGCAATCAGCCCCAGCATTTT. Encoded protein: CATQSGSSGNQPQHF.